Listed below are T cell receptor beta chains from one sample, sequenced in a study of a mutant IDH1 vaccine in newly diagnosed glioma. Antigens for these TCRs are unknown. Generated by immunoSEQ multiplex PCR, the TCRdb table keeps only in-frame clones and is missing some. The sample consists of roughly 40,000 clones, just over 90% of them appearing once. Specimen: PBMCs, collected from a glioma patient whose treatment included an IDH1 peptide vaccine. These receptors all come from a man in his fifties or sixties with glioma. The CDR3 runs from the conserved cysteine through the conserved F or W. D genes are given only for firm matches. Clone size is given for some rows only: seen once, a few or many times, or a class if the clone is expanded.

>-|TRBJ1-3|TRBD1|TRBV5-1
CASSFGTGGYSGNTIYF
TGCGCCAGCAGCTTCGGGACAGGGGGCTACTCTGGAAACACCATATATTTT
>-|TRBJ2-7|-|TRBV6-1
CASSAASYEQYF
TGTGCCAGCAGCGCCGCGAGTTACGAGCAGTACTTC
>-|TRBJ2-7|TRBD1|TRBV5-6
CASSPGTGAYEQYF
TGTGCCAGCAGCCCCGGGACAGGGGCCTACGAGCAGTACTTC
>-|TRBJ2-7|TRBD1|TRBV18
CASAGTGGYEQYF
TGTGCCAGCGCGGGGACAGGGGGGTACGAGCAGTACTTC
>-|TRBJ1-1|TRBD1|TRBV2
CASSERQGREAFF
TGTGCCAGCAGTGAGCGACAGGGGCGGGAAGCTTTCTTT
>-|TRBJ1-3|-|TRBV6-5
CASSPDGRQGNTIYF
TGTGCCAGCAGTCCGGACGGGCGCCAAGGAAACACCATATATTTT
>-|TRBJ2-3|-|TRBV10-2
CASTPRGSSRTDTQYF
TGCGCCAGCACCCCCAGGGGTTCAAGCCGCACAGATACGCAGTATTTT
>-|TRBJ2-1|-|TRBV5-8
CASSFGEFAYTEQFF
TGTGCCAGCAGCTTCGGGGAGTTCGCCTACACTGAGCAGTTCTTC
>-|TRBJ2-7|-|TRBV7-9
CASRDSQSEQYF
TGTGCCAGCAGAGACTCCCAATCCGAGCAGTACTTC
>-|TRBJ2-5|-|TRBV6-1
CASSETFQETQYF
TGTGCCAGCAGTGAGACTTTCCAAGAGACCCAGTACTTC
>once|TRBJ2-2|-|TRBV29-1
CSVEDDRGQNTGELFF
TGCAGCGTTGAAGATGACCGGGGGCAGAACACCGGGGAGCTGTTTTTT
>-|TRBJ2-1|-|TRBV5-1
CASSPGGSSYNEQFF
TGCGCCAGCAGTCCCGGGGGTTCCTCCTACAATGAGCAGTTCTTC
>-|TRBJ2-7|TRBD1|TRBV5-6
CASSPEIVGQVLHEQYF
TGTGCCAGCAGCCCGGAAATCGTAGGACAGGTTCTTCACGAGCAGTACTTC
>-|TRBJ1-5|-|TRBV2
CASSEPPDQPQHF
TGTGCCAGCAGTGAACCACCCGATCAGCCCCAGCATTTT
>-|TRBJ1-5|-|TRBV12-2
CASPSPMVDGNQPQHF
TGTGCAAGTCCCTCCCCCATGGTGGATGGCAATCAGCCCCAGCATTTT
>-|TRBJ1-2|-|TRBV7-9
CASSGQTNYGYTF
TGTGCCAGCAGCGGACAGACGAACTATGGCTACACCTTC
>-|TRBJ1-2|TRBD1|TRBV7-9
CASSTGQNYGYTF
TGTGCCAGCAGCACGGGACAGAACTATGGCTACACCTTC
>-|TRBJ2-3|TRBD2|TRBV5-4
CASSLGTSRTSGRDTQYF
TGTGCCAGCAGCTTGGGGACATCTAGGACTAGCGGGAGGGATACGCAGTATTTT
>-|TRBJ1-6|TRBD1|TRBV7-2
CASSLAPDRAPYSPLHF
TGTGCCAGCAGCTTAGCCCCGGACAGGGCTCCGTATTCACCCCTCCACTTT
>-|TRBJ1-6|-|TRBV28
CASSATGIGSPLHF
TGTGCCAGCAGTGCCACAGGGATCGGCTCACCCCTCCACTTT
>-|TRBJ2-7|-|TRBV4-1
CASSQDVVRRGLSYEQYF
TGCGCCAGCAGCCAAGATGTAGTCCGTCGGGGCTTATCCTACGAGCAGTACTTC
>-|TRBJ2-1|-|TRBV9
CASSVQGARDGRRTYNEQFF
TGTGCCAGCAGCGTACAGGGGGCGCGTGACGGGAGGAGGACCTACAATGAGCAGTTCTTC